This is a list of T cell receptor beta chains from one sample in a study of control samples from healthy donors and cancer patients. Generated by immunoSEQ multiplex PCR, the TCRdb table keeps only in-frame clones and is missing some. In the table there are some 130,000 clones, about 92% of which are singletons. Sequenced input: PBMCs. These TCRs come from a man aged 50 or older with head and neck cancer. Both conserved end residues are part of each CDR3. The D gene is left open where the match is weak. Clone size is not always given. Where it is, it says once, few, many or a class for expanded clones.

size	V	J	D	DNA	CDR3
few	TRBV11-3	TRBJ2-2	.	TGTGCCAGCAGCTTAGTTGAAGGCGGGGAGCTGTTTTTT	CASSLVEGGELFF
.	TRBV18	TRBJ2-7	TRBD1	TGTGCCAGCTCGCACCGGGACAGTATCGGGCAGTACTTC	CASSHRDSIGQYF
.	TRBV13	TRBJ1-4	.	TGTGCCAGCAGCGATACTGGGACGGATAAACTGTTTTTT	CASSDTGTDKLFF
.	TRBV9	TRBJ1-1	TRBD1	TGTGCCAGCAGCGTAGTCCCCTTTACAGGGGGCGGTAGGAACACTGAAGCTTTCTTT	CASSVVPFTGGGRNTEAFF
few	TRBV12-3/TRBV12-4	TRBJ2-5	.	TGTGCCAGCAGCTCCGACTTGCAAGAGACCCAGTACTTC	CASSSDLQETQYF
.	TRBV5-1	TRBJ2-7	TRBD1	TGCGCCAGCAGCTTGGCGGGACAGGGGACAATTGGCCTACGGGAGCAGTACTTC	CASSLAGQGTIGLREQYF
.	TRBV5-6	TRBJ2-7	.	TGTGCCAGCAGCCCCCCGGGGGTACCCTACGAGCAGTACTTC	CASSPPGVPYEQYF
.	TRBV7-2	TRBJ2-5	.	TGTGCCAGCAGCTTAGTCACCCAAGAGACCCAGTACTTC	CASSLVTQETQYF
.	TRBV7-9	TRBJ2-1	.	TGTGCCAGCAGCTTAGATGACAATGAGCAGTTCTTC	CASSLDDNEQFF
.	TRBV9	TRBJ2-3	.	TGTGCCAGCACCCCCATAGCGGCTATGGTAACAGATACGCAGTATTTT	CASTPIAAMVTDTQYF
.	TRBV3-1/TRBV3-2	TRBJ1-2	TRBD1	TGTGCCAGCAGCCCCCTGACAGGGAACTATGGCTACACCTTC	CASSPLTGNYGYTF
.	TRBV7-3	TRBJ2-5	TRBD1	TGTGCCAGCTGTTTGGACAGGGGTGAGACCCAGTACTTC	CASCLDRGETQYF
.	TRBV19	TRBJ1-1	TRBD1	TGTGCCAGTAGTAAGACAGGGGACACTGAAGCTTTCTTT	CASSKTGDTEAFF
few	TRBV23-1	TRBJ1-2	.	TGCGCCAGCAGTCAAAGGAAATACTATGGCTACACCTTC	CASSQRKYYGYTF
.	TRBV5-4	TRBJ1-3	TRBD1	TGTGCCAGCAGCTTGGGGGACAGATCCTCTGGAAACACCATATATTTT	CASSLGDRSSGNTIYF
.	TRBV7-6	TRBJ2-1	TRBD1	TGTGCCAGCAGCTCAGACAGGGTTGCTGAGCAGTTCTTC	CASSSDRVAEQFF
.	TRBV3-1/TRBV3-2	TRBJ1-5	TRBD1	TGTGCCAGCAGCCTCACCTTGGGACAGGCCGCGGCGGGCAATCAGCCCCAGCATTTT	CASSLTLGQAAAGNQPQHF
.	TRBV3-1/TRBV3-2	TRBJ2-7	TRBD2	TGTGCCAGCAGCCAAGGAATAGCGGGGGGTTTAGAGCAGTACTTC	CASSQGIAGGLEQYF
.	TRBV18	TRBJ1-2	.	TGTGCCAGCTCACTGCAGCACTATGGCTACACCTTC	CASSLQHYGYTF
.	TRBV12-3/TRBV12-4	TRBJ1-2	TRBD1	TGTGCCAGCAGTTTTCAGGGGGCGTATGGCTACACCTTC	CASSFQGAYGYTF
once	TRBV7-2	TRBJ2-2	.	TGTGCCAGCAGCTTTCAACCCGGGACATATACGAACACCGGGGAGCTGTTTTTT	CASSFQPGTYTNTGELFF
.	TRBV5-6	TRBJ2-3	TRBD2	TGTGCCAGCAGCTCGAGGGGACTAGCGGGGGTGAGCAGGTCAGATACGCAGTATTTT	CASSSRGLAGVSRSDTQYF
.	TRBV3-1/TRBV3-2	TRBJ2-2	.	TGTGCCAGCAGCCAAGAGGAGGGAATTGTCACCGGGGAGCTGTTTTTT	CASSQEEGIVTGELFF
.	TRBV27	TRBJ1-1	.	TGTGCCAGCTCTGGGGGCTTTATGGCTGAAGCTTTCTTT	CASSGGFMAEAFF
.	TRBV9	TRBJ2-7	.	TGTGCCAGCAGCGTAGGGGGACTGGGGGAGCAGTACTTC	CASSVGGLGEQYF
.	TRBV6-5	TRBJ2-3	.	TGTGCCAGCAGTTCGGGACTCCTCCTTAGCACAGATACGCAGTATTTT	CASSSGLLLSTDTQYF